The next 10 T cell receptor beta chains were all read from a single sample in a study of cytomegalovirus exposure and HLA in healthy donors. PCR employed 60 Vbeta and 13 Jbeta primers. Assay used: immunoSEQ multiplex PCR; TCRdb lists only in-frame clones, some missing. The table shows over 150,000 clones, with nearly 80% occurring only once. Sequenced input: PBMCs. The receptors shown here come from a man aged 30 to 39 in good health and CMV-seropositive.

The rearrangement joins TRBV15 to TRBJ2-1; possibly TRBD1 for D (5 bases). Germline loops: CDR1 LNHNV, CDR2 YYDKDF (reference sequence). CDR3 length: 18 amino acids. The V end lost 1 base, the J end lost 5 bases, and 21 bases lay between the germline ends. The CDR3 region has the DNA TGTGCCACCAGCAGAGGAGCCACAGGTATAAGAGGCCACAATGAGCAGTTCTTC. Protein sequence: CATSRGATGIRGHNEQFF.

The rearrangement links TRBV7-9 to TRBJ2-1, with 10 nucleotides matching TRBD1. The V segment lost 5 bases and the J segment 0 bases; nucleotides outside the gene matches: 7. In germline, CDR1 is SEHNR, CDR2 FQNEAQ (reference sequence). This CDR3 comprises 17 residues. Written as DNA, the CDR3 is TGTGCCAGCAGCCCGTGGACAGGGGGGTACTCCTACAATGAGCAGTTCTTC. Its protein product is CASSPWTGGYSYNEQFF. Based on the CDR3 plus reference TRBV7-9 and TRBJ2-1, the full variable domain is DTGVSQNPRHKITKRGQNVTFRCDPISEHNRLYWYRQTLGQGPEFLTYFQNEAQLEKSRLLSDRFSAERPKGSFSTLEIQRTEQGDSAMYLCASSPWTGGYSYNEQFFGPGTRLTVL.

For this clone: Other DNA sequences in the same sample also yield this CDR3. This chain links TRBV27 with TRBJ1-1, with D unclear. Trimming took 5 bases from V and 0 from J, leaving 7 bases between them. Germline V gene data show CDR1 as MNHEY and CDR2 as SMNVEV (reference sequence). This CDR3 contains 13 residues. CDR3 in DNA: TGTGCCAGCAGTCCCAGTTTGAACACTGAAGCTTTCTTT. Translating it yields CASSPSLNTEAFF.

This rearrangement joins TRBV28 to TRBJ2-5; 7 nucleotides align to TRBD2. The CDR3 consists of 17 residues. The germline CDR1 and CDR2 sequences are MDHEN and SYDVKM. V was pared by 4 bases and J by 1 base, with 12 bases of the junction left unmatched. DNA for the CDR3: TGTGCCAGCAGTTCCACATCGTCGGGGGAGGGCCAAGAGACCCAGTACTTC. Translated, it gives CASSSTSSGEGQETQYF.

The chain recombines TRBV2 with TRBJ2-1; 15 bases match TRBD2. V lost 6 bases and J lost 6; bases outside the gene matches: 6. Germline loops: CDR1 SNHLY, CDR2 FYNNEI. The CDR3 loop spans 16 amino acids. In DNA form, the CDR3 reads TGTGCCAGCAGGGTCGGACTAGCGGGAGGGATCAATGAGCAGTTCTTC. Protein sequence: CASRVGLAGGINEQFF. Full variable domain (missing parts from reference TRBV2 and TRBJ2-1): EPEVTQTPSHQVTQMGQEVILRCVPISNHLYFYWYRQILGQKVEFLVSFYNNEISEKSEIFDDQFSVERPDGSNFTLKIRSTKLEDSAMYFCASRVGLAGGINEQFFGPGTRLTVL.

The V gene is TRBV7-8, the J gene TRBJ2-7, with a weak D call TRBD1 (6 bases). The CDR3 extends over 14 amino acids. Germline V gene lookup returns CDR1 SGHVS and CDR2 FQNEAQ. Trimming left V 5 bases short and J 3 bases short, with 14 bases between. The CDR3 DNA reads as TGTGCCAGCAGCCCGCTGGACAGTTACTACGAGCAGTACTTC. It encodes CASSPLDSYYEQYF.

Comment on this clone: The same CDR3 arises from other DNA sequences in this sample as well. The J gene is TRBJ1-2, the V gene TRBV5-6; D is ambiguous. CDR3 size: 15 residues. Germline V gene sequence: CDR1 SGHDT, CDR2 YYEEEE. V was clipped by 4 bases and J by 6 bases, with 19 bases between them. The CDR3 spells CASSRMVGLEDGYTF. DNA of the CDR3: TGTGCCAGCAGCAGAATGGTCGGCTTAGAGGATGGCTACACCTTC. Using reference TRBV5-6 and TRBJ1-2 for the parts outside the CDR3, the full variable domain is DAGVTQSPTHLIKTRGQQVTLRCSPKSGHDTVSWYQQALGQGPQFIFQYYEEEERQRGNFPDRFSGHQFPNYSSELNVNALLLGDSALYLCASSRMVGLEDGYTFGSGTRLTVV.

In its sample, this clone was seen a few times. V usage is TRBV6-1 and J usage is TRBJ2-3; D perhaps matches TRBD2 (6 bases). Trimming shortened V by 6 bases and J by 0 bases, and 13 bases separated the two germline ends. Germline CDR1 reads MNHNS; CDR2 reads SASEGT. The CDR3 loop spans 15 amino acids. CDR3 region: CASSEPGASTDTQYF. CDR3 DNA: TGTGCCAGCAGCGAACCGGGAGCAAGCACAGATACGCAGTATTTT.

The rearrangement uses TRBV7-8 and TRBJ1-4; 7 bases map to TRBD1. Germline V gives CDR1 SGHVS, CDR2 FQNEAQ. CDR3 length: 14 residues. The V gene end was trimmed by 5 bases and the J gene end by 12 bases; junction bases not matched to a gene: 12. The CDR3 bases are TGTGCCAGCAGCCCGGAGTCGACAGGGCGGGAACTGTTTTTT. Amino acids: CASSPESTGRELFF.

The genes are TRBV21-1 and TRBJ1-2. TRBV21-1 is assigned pseudogene status. The CDR3 spans 14 residues. CDR3 bases: TGTGCCAGCAGCAAAGTCCCACTTAACTATGGCTACACCTTC. Translating it yields CASSKVPLNYGYTF.